The 10 T cell receptor beta chains listed next were all sequenced from one sample in a study of blood T cell repertoires in COVID-19. Clones were read by immunoSEQ multiplex PCR, and TCRdb kept only the in-frame ones, dropping some. The table has about 58,000 clones, about nine tenths seen once. The sample comprised peripheral blood. The receptors stem from a man aged 55-75 years with acute or convalescent COVID-19.

A remark on this clone: This sample includes further DNA sequences coding for the same CDR3. The chain has TRBV28 and TRBJ1-4; D remains ambiguous. V was clipped by 3 bases and J by 5 bases, with 7 bases between them. Germline loops: CDR1 MDHEN, CDR2 SYDVKM. The CDR3 totals 13 residues. The CDR3 loop reads CASSFAGNEKLFF. Here the CDR3 DNA reads TGTGCCAGCAGTTTTGCAGGAAATGAAAAACTGTTTTTT.

Only a few counts were recorded for this clone. V usage is TRBV6-5 and J usage is TRBJ1-4, with 8 bases identical to TRBD1. The V segment lost 5 bases and the J segment 5 bases; nucleotides outside the gene matches: 4. CDR1 and CDR2 from the germline V gene are MNHEY and SVGAGI. CDR3 length equals 14 residues. In nucleotides, the CDR3 is TGTGCCAGCAGTAAGACAGGGGTCAATGAAAAACTGTTTTTT. This codes for CASSKTGVNEKLFF.

The genes are TRBV18 and TRBJ2-7; D uncertain. CDR1 KGHSH and CDR2 LQKENI come from the germline V gene. The V end lost 0 bases, the J end lost 3 bases, and 9 bases lay between the germline ends. The CDR3 length is 14 residues. The CDR3 region has the DNA TGTGCCAGCTCACCACCCACCCAGGTCTACGAGCAGTACTTC. Its translation: CASSPPTQVYEQYF.

V usage is TRBV30 and J usage is TRBJ1-2; 10 bases align to TRBD1. CDR1 GTSNPN and CDR2 SVGIG come from the germline V gene (reference sequence). The J segment lost 4 bases and the V segment lost 7 bases, leaving 9 bases of the junction unmatched. The CDR3 is 14 residues long. CDR3 nucleotide sequence: TGTGCCTCCCGCCGGGACAGGGGAGGCTATGGCTACACCTTC. Translating gives CASRRDRGGYGYTF.

The chain links TRBV11-1 to TRBJ2-6; a possible D gene is TRBD1 (5 bases). V was shortened by 4 bases and J by 2 bases, with 12 bases between the two germline ends. The CDR3 runs 16 residues. Germline V gives CDR1 SGHAT, CDR2 FQDESV (reference sequence). Here the CDR3 reads CASSSSRVAGANVLTF. In DNA form, the CDR3 reads TGTGCCAGCAGCTCCTCCAGGGTGGCTGGGGCCAACGTCCTGACTTTC.

This clone was counted between two and nine times. The V gene is TRBV28, the J gene TRBJ1-5, with 12 bases lining up with TRBD1. V lost 2 bases to trimming and J lost 2 bases; unmatched junction nucleotides: 7. The germline CDR1 and CDR2 sequences are MDHEN and SYDVKM. This CDR3 is 18 amino acids long. CDR3: CASSLAGTGGWGNQPQHF. The DNA for the CDR3 is TGTGCCAGCAGTTTAGCCGGGACAGGGGGCTGGGGCAATCAGCCCCAGCATTTT.

The gene calls are TRBV9 and TRBJ2-7; 11 bases agree with TRBD2. Germline V CDR1 and CDR2: SGDLS, YYNGEE. There are 15 residues in the CDR3. V shed 0 bases and J 2 bases; nucleotides not matched to a gene: 1. The CDR3 DNA reads as TGTGCCAGCAGCGTAGGACTAGCGGGACCCTACGAGCAGTACTTC. Its translation: CASSVGLAGPYEQYF.

The chain carries TRBV5-1 and TRBJ2-3; 7 nucleotides align to TRBD2. J gave up 0 bases and V 0 bases, and 4 bases lay outside the gene matches. Per the germline V gene, CDR1 is SGHRS and CDR2 is YFSETQ. The CDR3 contains 16 residues. The CDR3 is CASSLALAISTDTQYF. The DNA of the CDR3 is TGCGCCAGCAGCTTGGCACTAGCGATTAGCACAGATACGCAGTATTTT.

V and J are TRBV9 and TRBJ1-1, with 9 bases identical to TRBD1. The CDR3 extends over 15 amino acids. V lost 4 bases to trimming and J lost 0 bases; unmatched junction nucleotides: 4. CDR1 SGDLS and CDR2 YYNGEE come from the germline V gene. The CDR3 bases are TGTGCCAGCAGCTCCGGGACAGGGATGAACACTGAAGCTTTCTTT. It specifies CASSSGTGMNTEAFF.

This chain uses TRBV5-1 with TRBJ1-4; D might be TRBD1 (5 bases). The V gene lost 0 bases and the J gene lost 5 bases, with 8 bases spanning the gap. Germline V gives CDR1 SGHRS, CDR2 YFSETQ. This CDR3 is built from 14 residues. The CDR3 sequence is CASSLDRPNEKLFF. DNA for the CDR3: TGCGCCAGCAGCTTGGACAGGCCAAATGAAAAACTGTTTTTT.